This TCR beta chain is drawn from a study of blood T cell repertoires in COVID-19. Study-wide background: The United States, Italy and Spain supplied acute and convalescent COVID-19 samples.

Per the authors' pipeline: For nucleated cells, counts were estimated from reference gene primer amplification. Measured with immunoSEQ multiplex PCR; TCRdb has only the in-frame clones, and not every one. V and J calls and clone size are copied from that table; D and trimming were computed from the DNA. The data hold under 200,000 clones, with about 86% observed a single time. The CDR3 is 15 amino acids. Looked up from germline, CDR1 is SGHVS and CDR2 is FNYEAQ. After removal of 5 bases from V and 4 bases from J, the junction contained 9 bases not matched to a gene. The receptor comes from a man between 60 and 70 years old with acute or convalescent COVID-19. Sequences were obtained from peripheral blood. The rearrangement uses TRBV7-6 and TRBJ2-7, with TRBD1 identical over 9 bases. The CDR3 sequence is CASSTQRQGGYEQYF. DNA for the CDR3: TGTGCCAGCAGCACCCAACGACAGGGGGGTTACGAGCAGTACTTC.